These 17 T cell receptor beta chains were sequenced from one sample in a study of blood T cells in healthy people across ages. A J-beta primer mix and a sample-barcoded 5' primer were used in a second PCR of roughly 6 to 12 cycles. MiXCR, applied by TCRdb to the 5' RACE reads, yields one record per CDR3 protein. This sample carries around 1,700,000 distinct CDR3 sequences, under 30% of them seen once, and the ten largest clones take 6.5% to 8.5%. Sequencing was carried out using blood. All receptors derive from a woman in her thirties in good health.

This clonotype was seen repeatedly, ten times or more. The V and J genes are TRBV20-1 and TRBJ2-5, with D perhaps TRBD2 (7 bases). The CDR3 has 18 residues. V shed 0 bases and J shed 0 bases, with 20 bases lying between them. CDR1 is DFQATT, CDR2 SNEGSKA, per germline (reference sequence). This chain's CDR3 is CSARDRFLGGPHQETQYF. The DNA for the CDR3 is TGCAGTGCTAGAGATCGTTTTTTGGGGGGGCCCCACCAAGAGACCCAGTACTTC.

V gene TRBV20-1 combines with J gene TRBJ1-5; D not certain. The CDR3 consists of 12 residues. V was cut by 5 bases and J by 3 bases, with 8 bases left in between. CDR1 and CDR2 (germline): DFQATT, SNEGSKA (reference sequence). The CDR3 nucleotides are TGCAGTGCTGTAAAGAACAATCAGCCCCAGCATTTT. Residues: CSAVKNNQPQHF.

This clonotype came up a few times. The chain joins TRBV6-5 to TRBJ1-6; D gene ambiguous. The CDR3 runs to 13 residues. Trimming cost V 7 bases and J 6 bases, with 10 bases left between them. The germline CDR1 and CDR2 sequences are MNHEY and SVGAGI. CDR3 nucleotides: TGTGCCAGCACCCCTAGGGCTAATTCACCCCTCCACTTT. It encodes CASTPRANSPLHF.

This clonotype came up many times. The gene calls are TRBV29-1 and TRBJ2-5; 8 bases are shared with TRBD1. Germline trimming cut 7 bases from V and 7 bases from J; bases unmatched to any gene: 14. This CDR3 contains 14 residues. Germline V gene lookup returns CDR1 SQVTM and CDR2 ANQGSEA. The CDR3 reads CSASQPGGEGTQYF. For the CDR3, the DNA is TGCAGCGCAAGCCAGCCAGGGGGCGAAGGGACCCAGTACTTC. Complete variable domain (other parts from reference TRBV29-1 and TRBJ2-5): SAVISQKPSRDICQRGTSLTIQCQVDSQVTMMFWYRQQPGQSLTLIATANQGSEATYESGFVIDKFPISRPNLTFSTLTVSNMSPEDSSIYLCSASQPGGEGTQYFGPGTRLLVL.

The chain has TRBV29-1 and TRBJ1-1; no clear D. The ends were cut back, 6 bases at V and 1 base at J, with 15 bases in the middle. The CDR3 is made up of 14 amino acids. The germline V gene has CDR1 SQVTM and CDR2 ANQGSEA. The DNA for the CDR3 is TGCAGCGTGGGCCCGGCGGGCGCGAACACTGAAGCTTTCTTT. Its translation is CSVGPAGANTEAFF.

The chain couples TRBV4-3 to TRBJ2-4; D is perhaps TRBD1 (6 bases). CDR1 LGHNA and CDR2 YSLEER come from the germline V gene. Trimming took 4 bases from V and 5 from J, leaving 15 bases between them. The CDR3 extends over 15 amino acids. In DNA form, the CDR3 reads TGCGCCAGCAGCCGGGATCAGGCAGGGGAAAACATTCAGTACTTC. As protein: CASSRDQAGENIQYF.

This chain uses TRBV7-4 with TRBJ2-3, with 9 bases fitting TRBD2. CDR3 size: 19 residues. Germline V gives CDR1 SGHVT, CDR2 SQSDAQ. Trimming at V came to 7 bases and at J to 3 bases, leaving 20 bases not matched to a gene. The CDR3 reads CASILVGAGGRSRTDTQYF. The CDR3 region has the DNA TGTGCCAGCATCCTCGTGGGAGCGGGGGGCCGAAGCCGTACAGATACGCAGTATTTT.

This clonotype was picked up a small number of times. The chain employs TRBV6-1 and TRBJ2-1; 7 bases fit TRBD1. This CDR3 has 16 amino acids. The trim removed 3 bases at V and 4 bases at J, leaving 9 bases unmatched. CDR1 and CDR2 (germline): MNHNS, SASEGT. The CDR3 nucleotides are TGTGCCAGCAGTGACTTTACGGGCAGGGGGTACAATGAGCAGTTCTTC. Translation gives CASSDFTGRGYNEQFF.

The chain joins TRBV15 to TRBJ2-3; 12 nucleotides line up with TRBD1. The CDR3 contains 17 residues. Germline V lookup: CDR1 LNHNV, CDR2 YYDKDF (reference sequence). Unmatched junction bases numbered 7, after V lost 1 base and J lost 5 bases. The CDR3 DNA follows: TGTGCCACCAGCAGAGGGGGGACAGGGGGCCGTAGAGATACGCAGTATTTT. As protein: CATSRGGTGGRRDTQYF.

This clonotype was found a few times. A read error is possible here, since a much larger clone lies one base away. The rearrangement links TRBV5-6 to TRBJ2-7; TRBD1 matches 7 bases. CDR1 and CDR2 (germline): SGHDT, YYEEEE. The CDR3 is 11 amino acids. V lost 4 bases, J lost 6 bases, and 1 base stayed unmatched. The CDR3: CASSDRVEQYF. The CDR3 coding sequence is TGTGCCAGCAGCGACAGGGTCGAGCAGTACTTC. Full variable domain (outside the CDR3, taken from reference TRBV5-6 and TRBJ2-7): DAGVTQSPTHLIKTRGQQVTLRCSPKSGHDTVSWYQQALGQGPQFIFQYYEEEERQRGNFPDRFSGHQFPNYSSELNVNALLLGDSALYLCASSDRVEQYFGPGTRLTVT.

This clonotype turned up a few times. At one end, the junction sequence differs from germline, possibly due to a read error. The DNA of the CDR3 is TGCAGCATTGATCGAATGGACAGGAGCACAGATACGCAGTATTTT. As protein: CSIDRMDRSTDTQYF. The chain couples TRBV29-1 to TRBJ2-3; 7 bases are a match to TRBD1. Looked up from germline, CDR1 is SQVTM and CDR2 is ANQGSEA. The CDR3 spans 15 residues.

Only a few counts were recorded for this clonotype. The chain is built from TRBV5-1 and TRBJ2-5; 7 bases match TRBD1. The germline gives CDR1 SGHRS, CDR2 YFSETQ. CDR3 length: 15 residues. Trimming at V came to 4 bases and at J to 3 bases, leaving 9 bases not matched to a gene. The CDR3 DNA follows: TGCGCCAGCAGCGTGGAAGGGGGCGTGGAAGAGACCCAGTACTTC. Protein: CASSVEGGVEETQYF.

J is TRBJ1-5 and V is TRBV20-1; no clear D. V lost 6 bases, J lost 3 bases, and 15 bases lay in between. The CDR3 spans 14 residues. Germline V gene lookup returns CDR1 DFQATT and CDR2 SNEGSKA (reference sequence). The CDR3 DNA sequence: TGCAGTGCCCCTTACGAGGAATCCAATCAGCCCCAGCATTTT. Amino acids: CSAPYEESNQPQHF.

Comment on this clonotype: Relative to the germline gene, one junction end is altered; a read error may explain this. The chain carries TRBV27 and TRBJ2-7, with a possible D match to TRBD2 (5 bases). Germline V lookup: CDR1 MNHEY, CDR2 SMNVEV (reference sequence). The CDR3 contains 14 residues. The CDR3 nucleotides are TGTGCCGGCAGTTTAAGAGGGATCCCCTACGAGCAGTACTTC. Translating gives CAGSLRGIPYEQYF.

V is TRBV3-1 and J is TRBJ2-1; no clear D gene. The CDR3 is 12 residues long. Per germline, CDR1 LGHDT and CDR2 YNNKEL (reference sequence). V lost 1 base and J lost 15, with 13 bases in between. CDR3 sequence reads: CASSQASKTRFF. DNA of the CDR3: TGTGCCAGCAGCCAAGCGTCCAAGACCAGGTTCTTC.

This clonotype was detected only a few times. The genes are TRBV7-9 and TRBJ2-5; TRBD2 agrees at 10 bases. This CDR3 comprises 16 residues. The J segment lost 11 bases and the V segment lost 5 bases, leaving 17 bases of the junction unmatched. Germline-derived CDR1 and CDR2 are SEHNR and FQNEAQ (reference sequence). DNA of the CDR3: TGTGCCAGCAGCAACCCGCCGGGACTAGCGACCAATGAGCAGTACTTC. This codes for CASSNPPGLATNEQYF.

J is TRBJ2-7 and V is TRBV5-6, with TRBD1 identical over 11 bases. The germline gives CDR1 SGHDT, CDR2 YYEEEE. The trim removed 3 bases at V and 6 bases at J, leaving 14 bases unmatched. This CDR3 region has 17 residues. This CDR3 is CASSYYLGTGGPAEQYF. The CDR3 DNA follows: TGTGCCAGCAGCTACTACCTCGGGACAGGGGGTCCTGCCGAGCAGTACTTC.